This TCR beta chain emerged from a study of cytomegalovirus exposure and HLA in healthy donors. The CDR3 is 13 amino acids. Per germline, CDR1 SGHAT and CDR2 FQNNGV. J was trimmed by 3 bases and V by 3 bases; bases with no gene match: 2. Worth noting for this clone: Its antigen is as yet unknown.

Researchers ran the PCR with 60 Vbeta and 13 Jbeta primers. Assay: immunoSEQ multiplex PCR; the TCRdb copy retains only in-frame clones and omits some. Of 150,000 or so clones in the sample, over 75% are singletons; the top ten hold approximately 5.6%. Study-wide findings and caveats: Researchers left out some V segments, among them TRBV6-2 and TRBV6-3, as indistinguishable. Later analysis suggested links between common viral pathogens and several top significant clusters. A reported reduction in N-insertions relative to the roughly 610-donor mean was seen in an Asian-associated ancestry cluster in a later analysis.

The specimen sequenced was PBMCs. The origin of this receptor is a middle-aged woman in good health and CMV-seropositive. J is TRBJ2-7 and V is TRBV11-2; 7 bases map to TRBD1. The CDR3 nucleotides read TGTGCCAGCAGCTTGGGACAGCTCTACGAGCAGTACTTC. Residues: CASSLGQLYEQYF.